Listed below are T cell receptor beta chains from one sample, sequenced in a study of CD8 T cells in ankylosing spondylitis. TCRdb itself ran the 5' RACE reads through MiXCR, one entry per CDR3 protein. The sample gives 100,000 to 150,000 distinct CDR3 sequences, under 20% of which show up once; 30% to 35% is in the top ten. What was sequenced was blood, either unsorted or a sorted T cell fraction (not recorded which). The receptors come from a male donor with ankylosing spondylitis. CDR3s include the opening cysteine and the closing phenylalanine or tryptophan. A D gene is named only where the DNA matches it firmly. Clone size, where shown, is once, few, many, or a class for clones that have expanded.

TRBD2,TRBJ2-3,TRBV20-1,few,TGCAGTGCCCCGGGACTAGCGGGAGGAGATACGCAGTATTTT,CSAPGLAGGDTQYF
TRBD2,TRBJ2-7,TRBV10-3,-,TGTGCCATCAGTCCTACCAGCGGGAGGTCCCACGAGCAGTACTTC,CAISPTSGRSHEQYF
-,TRBJ2-7,TRBV4-1,few,TGCGCCAGCAGCCAATCACCAGGGCCGACTGGAGAGCAGTACTTC,CASSQSPGPTGEQYF
TRBD1,TRBJ2-7,TRBV6-5,-,TGTGCCAGCAGTTCGGGACAGCTTAGCTGGACCGGGTACGAGCAGTACTTC,CASSSGQLSWTGYEQYF
TRBD2,TRBJ2-1,TRBV4-3,-,TGCGCCAGCAGCCAAGAACTAGCGGGAGTTGAGCAGTTCTTC,CASSQELAGVEQFF
-,TRBJ1-6,TRBV12-3/TRBV12-4,-,TGTGCCAGCAGTTTGGGGAATTCACCCCTCCACTTT,CASSLGNSPLHF
TRBD1,TRBJ2-7,TRBV28,-,TGTGCCAGCAGTCACGGGACAGAACGCTACGAGCAGTACTTC,CASSHGTERYEQYF
TRBD2,TRBJ2-1,TRBV14,few,TGTGCCAGCAGCCAAGTCAGAAGCAGCGGGAGGATCAGCTCCTACAATGAGCAGTTCTTC,CASSQVRSSGRISSYNEQFF
-,TRBJ2-1,TRBV28,few,TGTGCCAGCAGTTGGAGGACTCAAAGGGTCGATGAGCAGTTCTTC,CASSWRTQRVDEQFF
-,TRBJ1-5,TRBV7-9,-,TGTGCCAGCAGCTTGGGACCCCCTCCAGGGGACAATCAGCCCCAGCATTTT,CASSLGPPPGDNQPQHF
-,TRBJ2-7,TRBV29-1,many,TGCAGCGTTGTTGCCCCTGGCTTCTCCTACGAGCAGTACTTC,CSVVAPGFSYEQYF
-,TRBJ2-2,TRBV4-1,-,TGCGCCAGCAGCAGGACAGTCGCGAACACCGGGGAGCTGTTTTTT,CASSRTVANTGELFF
-,TRBJ1-2,TRBV3-1,-,TGTGCCAGCAGCCAAGAGGTGGGAGTTTTAGGGTATGGCTACACCTTC,CASSQEVGVLGYGYTF
-,TRBJ2-1,TRBV27,-,TGTGCCAGCAGTTCCCCCTGGGGGGCGCATTCCAATGAGCAGTTCTTC,CASSSPWGAHSNEQFF
TRBD2,TRBJ2-7,TRBV7-8,few,TGTGCCAGCAGCTTCGGACTAGCGGGAGGCTTCTACGAGCAGTACTTC,CASSFGLAGGFYEQYF
-,TRBJ2-6,TRBV6-5,-,TGTGCCAGCAGTTACTCGGCTCCGACAGGGGCCAACGTCCTGACTTTC,CASSYSAPTGANVLTF
-,TRBJ2-1,TRBV6-5,-,TGTGCCAGCAGTTCCACTCCCCTAGGGCCATACAATGAGCAGTTCTTC,CASSSTPLGPYNEQFF
-,TRBJ1-2,TRBV5-6,few,TGTGCCAGCAGCTTGAGGACAGCGATCTATGGCTACACCTTC,CASSLRTAIYGYTF